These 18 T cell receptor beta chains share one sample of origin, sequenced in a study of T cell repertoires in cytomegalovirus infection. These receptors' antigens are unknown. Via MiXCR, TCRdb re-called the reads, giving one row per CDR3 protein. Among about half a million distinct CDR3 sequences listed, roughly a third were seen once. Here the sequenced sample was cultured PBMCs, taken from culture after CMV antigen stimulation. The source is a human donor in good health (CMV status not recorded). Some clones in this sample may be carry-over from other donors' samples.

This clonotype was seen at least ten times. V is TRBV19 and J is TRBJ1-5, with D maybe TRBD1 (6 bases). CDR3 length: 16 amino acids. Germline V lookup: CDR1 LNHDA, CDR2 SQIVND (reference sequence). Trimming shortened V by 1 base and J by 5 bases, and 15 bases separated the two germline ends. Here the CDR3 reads CASSIVSGQGYQPQHF. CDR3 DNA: TGTGCCAGTAGTATAGTATCTGGGCAGGGGTATCAGCCCCAGCATTTT.

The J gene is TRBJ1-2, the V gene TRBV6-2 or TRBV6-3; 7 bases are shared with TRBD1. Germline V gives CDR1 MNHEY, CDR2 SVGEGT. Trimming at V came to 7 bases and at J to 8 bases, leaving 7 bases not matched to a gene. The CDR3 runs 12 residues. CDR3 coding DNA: TGTGCCAGCACCGACCCGACAGGGGGCTACACCTTC. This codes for CASTDPTGGYTF.

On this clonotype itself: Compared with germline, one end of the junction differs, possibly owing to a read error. For the CDR3, the DNA is TGTGCCCGTAGTCTCCAGGGGAATGAGCAGTTCTTC. Its protein product is CARSLQGNEQFF. The genes are TRBV19 and TRBJ2-1; possible D gene TRBD1, 6 bases. The CDR3 spans 12 residues. Germline values: CDR1 LNHDA, CDR2 SQIVND (reference sequence).

The CDR3 DNA sequence: TGTGCCAGCAGTTACTCGGGGGGAGGACCACAAAATGAGCAGTTCTTC. Translated: CASSYSGGGPQNEQFF. The chain couples TRBV6-2 or TRBV6-3 to TRBJ2-1; maybe TRBD2 (6 bases). The CDR3 covers 16 residues. CDR1 and CDR2 from the germline V gene are MNHEY and SVGEGT. The V end was cut by 0 bases, the J end by 7 bases, with 16 bases between.

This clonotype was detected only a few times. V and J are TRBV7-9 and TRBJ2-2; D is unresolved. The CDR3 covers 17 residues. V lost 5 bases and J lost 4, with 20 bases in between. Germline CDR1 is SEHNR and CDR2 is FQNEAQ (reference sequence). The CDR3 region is CASSTHPKQISTGELFF. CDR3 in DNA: TGTGCCAGCAGCACCCACCCGAAACAGATTAGCACCGGGGAGCTGTTTTTT.

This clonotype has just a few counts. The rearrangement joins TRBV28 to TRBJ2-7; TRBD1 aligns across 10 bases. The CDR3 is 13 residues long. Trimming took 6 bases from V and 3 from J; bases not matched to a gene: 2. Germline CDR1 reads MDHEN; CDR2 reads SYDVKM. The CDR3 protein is CASRGTGVYEQYF. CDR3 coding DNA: TGTGCCAGCAGGGGGACAGGGGTCTACGAGCAGTACTTC.

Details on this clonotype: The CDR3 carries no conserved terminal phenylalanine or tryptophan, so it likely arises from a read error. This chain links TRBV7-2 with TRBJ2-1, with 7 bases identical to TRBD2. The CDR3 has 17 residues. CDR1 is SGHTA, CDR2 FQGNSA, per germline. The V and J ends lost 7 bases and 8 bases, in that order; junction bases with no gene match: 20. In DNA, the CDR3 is TGTGCCAGCAACCCTCGAGATCTAGAGGGAGGGCCCGATGAGCAGTTCTGC. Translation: CASNPRDLEGGPDEQFC.

The CDR3 loop reads CASRTWTGGNEKLFF. Here the CDR3 DNA reads TGTGCCAGCAGGACCTGGACAGGGGGCAATGAAAAACTGTTTTTT. The genes are TRBV27 and TRBJ1-4; 11 nucleotides agree with TRBD1. V lost 6 bases and J lost 5; bases outside the gene matches: 5. CDR1 and CDR2 (germline): MNHEY, SMNVEV (reference sequence). The CDR3 contains 15 residues.

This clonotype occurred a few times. CDR3 sequence (DNA): TGTGCCACCAGTGATTCCGCGGGACTACCTGAGCAGTTCTTC. Protein: CATSDSAGLPEQFF. The chain links TRBV24-1 to TRBJ2-1; 7 nucleotides match TRBD2. CDR1 is KGHDR, CDR2 SFDVKD, per germline. Trimming took 2 bases from V and 9 from J; bases not matched to a gene: 6. There are 14 residues in the CDR3.

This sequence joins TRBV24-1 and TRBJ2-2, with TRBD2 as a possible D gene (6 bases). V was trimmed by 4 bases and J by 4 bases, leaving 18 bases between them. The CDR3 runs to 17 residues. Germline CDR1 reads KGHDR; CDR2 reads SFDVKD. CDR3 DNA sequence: TGTGCCACCAGTGAGCCGAGCGGTAGGGGAGGCACCGGGGAGCTGTTTTTT. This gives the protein CATSEPSGRGGTGELFF.

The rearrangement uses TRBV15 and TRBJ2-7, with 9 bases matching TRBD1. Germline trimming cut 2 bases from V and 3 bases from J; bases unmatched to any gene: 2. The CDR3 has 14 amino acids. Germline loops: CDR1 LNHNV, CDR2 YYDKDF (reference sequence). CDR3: CATSRTGQGYEQYF. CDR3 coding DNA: TGTGCCACCAGCAGAACGGGACAGGGCTACGAGCAGTACTTC.

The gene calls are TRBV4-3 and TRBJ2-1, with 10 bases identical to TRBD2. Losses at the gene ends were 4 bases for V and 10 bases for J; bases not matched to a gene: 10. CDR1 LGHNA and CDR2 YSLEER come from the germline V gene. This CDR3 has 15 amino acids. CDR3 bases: TGCGCCAGCAGCCCGTACGGGACTAGCGATGAAGAGCAGTTCTTC. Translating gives CASSPYGTSDEEQFF.

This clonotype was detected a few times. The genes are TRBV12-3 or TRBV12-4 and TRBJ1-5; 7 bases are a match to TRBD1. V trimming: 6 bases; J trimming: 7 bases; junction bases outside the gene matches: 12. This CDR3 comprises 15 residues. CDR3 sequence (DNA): TGTGCCAGCAGCGGTCGCACAGGGGTACAGCAGCCCCAGCATTTT. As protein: CASSGRTGVQQPQHF.

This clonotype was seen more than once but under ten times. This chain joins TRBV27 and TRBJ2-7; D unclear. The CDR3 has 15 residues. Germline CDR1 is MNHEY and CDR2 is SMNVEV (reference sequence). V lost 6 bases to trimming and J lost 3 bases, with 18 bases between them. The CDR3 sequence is CASSPRYPPGYEQYV. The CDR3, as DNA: TGTGCCAGCAGCCCCCGGTACCCCCCTGGCTACGAGCAGTACGTC.

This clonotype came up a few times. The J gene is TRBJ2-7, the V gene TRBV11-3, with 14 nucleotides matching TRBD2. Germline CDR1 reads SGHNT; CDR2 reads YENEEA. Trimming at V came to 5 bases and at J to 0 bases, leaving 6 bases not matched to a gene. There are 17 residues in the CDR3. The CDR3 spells CASSPGLAGGLSYEQYV. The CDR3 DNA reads TGTGCCAGCAGCCCTGGACTAGCGGGAGGCCTCTCCTACGAGCAGTACGTC.

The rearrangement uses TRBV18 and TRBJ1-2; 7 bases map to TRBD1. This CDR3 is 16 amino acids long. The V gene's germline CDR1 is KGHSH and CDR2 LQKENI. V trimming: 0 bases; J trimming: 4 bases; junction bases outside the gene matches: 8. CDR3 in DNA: TGTGCCAGCTCACCACCGAATGGGGGACAGCGCTATGGCTACACCTTC. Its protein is CASSPPNGGQRYGYTF.

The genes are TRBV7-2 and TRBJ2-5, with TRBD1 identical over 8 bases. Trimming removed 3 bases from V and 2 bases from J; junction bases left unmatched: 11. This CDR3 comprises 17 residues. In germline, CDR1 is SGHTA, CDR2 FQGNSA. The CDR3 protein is CASSFGRTGNIQETQYF. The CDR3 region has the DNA TGTGCCAGCAGCTTTGGGCGGACAGGGAATATACAAGAGACCCAGTACTTC. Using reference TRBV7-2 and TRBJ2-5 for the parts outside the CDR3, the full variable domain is GAGVSQSPSNKVTEKGKDVELRCDPISGHTALYWYRQSLGQGLEFLIYFQGNSAPDKSGLPSDRFSAERTGGSVSTLTIQRTQQEDSAVYLCASSFGRTGNIQETQYFGPGTRLLVL.

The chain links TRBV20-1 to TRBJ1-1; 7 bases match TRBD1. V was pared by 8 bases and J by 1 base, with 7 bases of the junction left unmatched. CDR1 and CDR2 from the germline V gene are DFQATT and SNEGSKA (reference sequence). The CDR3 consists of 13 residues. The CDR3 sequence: CSSKGGANTEAFF. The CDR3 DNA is TGCAGTTCCAAAGGGGGCGCGAACACTGAAGCTTTCTTT.